A single sample gave rise to the 27 T cell receptor beta chains below, sequenced in a study of lymphopenia after photon versus proton radiotherapy. This table comes from immunoSEQ multiplex PCR, and its TCRdb copy is limited to in-frame clones, with some not included. The repertoire includes 60,000 or so clones, about 90% of them detected once, and roughly 13% sits in the top ten. This specimen consisted of peripheral blood, obtained from a patient treated with proton-based radiotherapy. The receptor source for this set is an elderly man with esophageal cancer.

The rearrangement uses TRBV14 and TRBJ2-7, with 9 bases matching TRBD2. This CDR3 contains 17 residues. J lost 1 base, V lost 3 bases, and 10 bases had no gene match. CDR1 and CDR2 from the germline V gene are SGHDN and FVKESK. The chain's CDR3 is CASSHGLAGAPSYEQYF. The CDR3 bases are TGTGCCAGCAGCCATGGTTTAGCGGGGGCCCCTTCCTACGAGCAGTACTTC.

This sequence joins TRBV4-1 and TRBJ1-1; D possibly corresponds to TRBD1 (5 bases). Germline V lookup: CDR1 MGHRA, CDR2 YSYEKL. The V end lost 1 base, the J end lost 2 bases, and 14 bases lay between the germline ends. The CDR3 totals 16 residues. This CDR3 reads CASSQGGGRGNTEAFF. CDR3 nucleotides: TGCGCCAGCAGCCAAGGGGGGGGACGGGGAAACACTGAAGCTTTCTTT.

The rearrangement uses TRBV11-3 and TRBJ2-3; D is unresolved. In germline, CDR1 is SGHNT, CDR2 YENEEA. V lost 4 bases to trimming and J lost 7 bases, with 15 bases between them. CDR3 length: 14 residues. The CDR3 DNA is TGTGCCAGCAGCTCGGCCCTAATTGGAAATACGCAGTATTTT. This translates into CASSSALIGNTQYF.

V and J are TRBV5-1 and TRBJ2-6; TRBD2 might be the D (5 bases). V dropped 4 bases and J dropped 2 bases, with 10 bases sitting between them. Germline V gene data show CDR1 as SGHRS and CDR2 as YFSETQ. This CDR3 has 15 residues. The CDR3 is CASSPDWAGANVLTF. The CDR3 region has the DNA TGCGCCAGCAGCCCGGACTGGGCTGGGGCCAACGTCCTGACTTTC.

V is TRBV9 and J is TRBJ1-2, with D hard to call. The length of the CDR3 is 14 residues. The germline V gene encodes CDR1 SGDLS and CDR2 YYNGEE. Trimming shortened V by 3 bases and J by 1 base, and 10 bases separated the two germline ends. CDR3 in amino acids: CASSAGPFNYGYTF. The CDR3 DNA reads as TGTGCCAGCAGCGCCGGACCGTTTAACTATGGCTACACCTTC. The full variable domain, rest sourced from reference TRBV9 and TRBJ1-2, is DSGVTQTPKHLITATGQRVTLRCSPRSGDLSVYWYQQSLDQGLQFLIQYYNGEERAKGNILERFSAQQFPDLHSELNLSSLELGDSALYFCASSAGPFNYGYTFGSGTRLTVV.

The J gene is TRBJ2-7, the V gene TRBV7-8; D may match TRBD1 or TRBD2 (5 bases each). Trimming removed 2 bases from V and 2 bases from J, with 13 bases in between. Germline V lookup: CDR1 SGHVS, CDR2 FQNEAQ. There are 15 residues in the CDR3. CDR3 residues: CASSLPRGRTYEQYF. As DNA, the CDR3 is TGTGCCAGCAGCTTACCCCGGGGCAGAACCTACGAGCAGTACTTC.

Note on this clone: The germline gene is not matched at one end of the junction; a read error may be the cause. This rearrangement joins TRBV30 to TRBJ2-3, with 8 bases aligning to TRBD2. The CDR3 spans 15 residues. CDR1 is GTSNPN and CDR2 is SVGIG in the germline V gene (reference sequence). This CDR3 reads CAGRGGRGATDTQYF. CDR3 bases: TGTGCCGGGAGGGGGGGGCGGGGGGCCACAGATACGCAGTATTTT.

The chain's CDR3 is CASSFGDSYGYTF. Written as DNA, the CDR3 is TGTGCCAGCAGCTTCGGGGACAGCTATGGCTACACCTTC. The chain combines TRBV5-6 with TRBJ1-2, with TRBD1 identical over 7 bases. CDR3 length equals 13 residues. Germline CDR1 reads SGHDT; CDR2 reads YYEEEE. V shed 2 bases, J shed 4 bases, and the junction held 2 bases outside the gene matches.

This clone was counted once. The chain employs TRBV7-9 and TRBJ2-7; no clear D gene. The CDR3 is made up of 11 amino acids. Trimming stripped 3 bases from V and 5 bases from J, with 5 bases between. Germline CDR1 is SEHNR and CDR2 is FQNEAQ (reference sequence). The CDR3 here is CASSFQNEQYF. CDR3 DNA: TGTGCCAGCAGCTTTCAGAACGAGCAGTACTTC.

This clone has only a few counts. The gene calls are TRBV6-6 and TRBJ2-5; D is unclear. Germline V gene sequence: CDR1 MNHNY, CDR2 SVGAGI (reference sequence). V was trimmed by 2 bases and J by 2 bases, leaving 12 bases between them. CDR3 size: 15 residues. The DNA for the CDR3 is TGTGCCAGCAGTTACCCCGGGCAGGCGCAAGAGACCCAGTACTTC. Its translation: CASSYPGQAQETQYF.

CDR3 coding DNA: TGCAGCGTTGAAACGGGGGGGAACACTGAAGCTTTCTTT. Its protein product is CSVETGGNTEAFF. V gene TRBV29-1 combines with J gene TRBJ1-1; D is perhaps TRBD1 (5 bases). V shed 2 bases and J shed 1 base, with 8 bases lying between them. Germline lookup yields CDR1 SQVTM and CDR2 ANQGSEA. This CDR3 is built from 13 residues. The variable domain in full, completed from reference TRBV29-1 and TRBJ1-1, reads SAVISQKPSRDICQRGTSLTIQCQVDSQVTMMFWYRQQPGQSLTLIATANQGSEATYESGFVIDKFPISRPNLTFSTLTVSNMSPEDSSIYLCSVETGGNTEAFFGQGTRLTVV.

This chain uses TRBV9 with TRBJ2-3, with D hard to call. Trimming removed 0 bases at V and 2 bases at J, with 7 bases between. Germline values: CDR1 SGDLS, CDR2 YYNGEE. CDR3 length: 14 residues. In DNA form, the CDR3 reads TGTGCCAGCAGCGTAGGGCCTAACACAGATACGCAGTATTTT. It encodes CASSVGPNTDTQYF.

V is TRBV30 and J is TRBJ1-3, with D unclear. Trimming removed 0 bases at V and 0 bases at J, with 9 bases between. The CDR3 contains 15 residues. Germline V gene data show CDR1 as GTSNPN and CDR2 as SVGIG (reference sequence). This CDR3 is CAWSVGTSSGNTIYF. CDR3 nucleotides: TGTGCCTGGAGTGTTGGAACTAGCTCTGGAAACACCATATATTTT.

This chain links TRBV30 with TRBJ2-1, with TRBD2 matching over 11 bases. This CDR3 spans 15 amino acids. Germline values: CDR1 GTSNPN, CDR2 SVGIG (reference sequence). J gave up 10 bases and V 4 bases, and 12 bases lay outside the gene matches. The CDR3 sequence is CAWKPWASGGREQFF. CDR3 DNA: TGTGCCTGGAAGCCTTGGGCTAGCGGGGGGAGGGAGCAGTTCTTC.

This chain joins TRBV11-2 and TRBJ2-2; tentative D call: TRBD2 (5 bases). V was pared by 5 bases and J by 5 bases, with 12 bases between. There are 14 residues in the CDR3. Germline V gene data show CDR1 as SGHAT and CDR2 as FQNNGV. CDR3 sequence reads: CASSPTTVTGELFF. In DNA form, the CDR3 reads TGTGCCAGCAGCCCGACTACCGTTACCGGGGAGCTGTTTTTT.

The chain joins TRBV6-6 to TRBJ1-5; no clear D gene. Germline CDR1 is MNHNY and CDR2 is SVGAGI (reference sequence). The CDR3 consists of 13 residues. V gave up 3 bases and J gave up 5 bases, with 8 bases separating them. CDR3 sequence (DNA): TGTGCCAGCAGTTATGCCGGGGATCAGCCCCAGCATTTT. Protein: CASSYAGDQPQHF.

CDR3: CASSVAGTRDGEQYF. The CDR3 coding sequence is TGTGCCAGCAGCGTAGCCGGGACTCGGGATGGGGAGCAGTACTTC. This rearrangement joins TRBV9 to TRBJ2-7; TRBD2 might be the D (6 bases). This CDR3 is 15 amino acids long. V was shortened by 0 bases and J by 7 bases, with 17 bases between the two germline ends. From germline, CDR1 is SGDLS and CDR2 YYNGEE.

The gene calls are TRBV30 and TRBJ2-1; D is tentatively TRBD1 or TRBD2 (5 bases each). The CDR3 is made up of 12 amino acids. V was shortened by 1 base and J by 10 bases, with 11 bases between the two germline ends. Germline V gene data show CDR1 as GTSNPN and CDR2 as SVGIG (reference sequence). As DNA, the CDR3 is TGTGCCTGGAGTGGGGGACCCCGAGAGCAGTTCTTC. Protein sequence: CAWSGGPREQFF.

CDR3 residues: CASSGGGRGNYGYTF. The CDR3 DNA follows: TGTGCCAGCAGCGGAGGGGGCAGGGGTAACTATGGCTACACCTTC. The chain joins TRBV9 to TRBJ1-2; 7 nucleotides match TRBD1. The CDR3 runs 15 residues. Unmatched junction bases numbered 6, after V lost 3 bases and J lost 1 base. From germline, CDR1 is SGDLS and CDR2 YYNGEE.

The chain combines TRBV7-9 with TRBJ1-1, with unresolved D. The CDR3 has 13 residues. Per the germline V gene, CDR1 is SEHNR and CDR2 is FQNEAQ (reference sequence). Trimming cost V 3 bases and J 1 base, with 6 bases left between them. CDR3 sequence reads: CASSLSQNTEAFF. Written as DNA, the CDR3 is TGTGCCAGCAGCTTGAGCCAGAACACTGAAGCTTTCTTT.

V and J are TRBV4-3 and TRBJ2-3; D gene uncertain. CDR3 length: 16 amino acids. V was cut by 0 bases and J by 0 bases, with 10 bases left in between. CDR1 LGHNA and CDR2 YSLEER come from the germline V gene. The CDR3 loop is CASSQDYARSTDTQYF. The DNA for the CDR3 is TGCGCCAGCAGCCAAGATTATGCGCGTAGCACAGATACGCAGTATTTT.

The rearrangement links TRBV4-3 to TRBJ2-5; D not resolved. The V gene lost 1 base and the J gene lost 3 bases, with 12 bases spanning the gap. Germline loops: CDR1 LGHNA, CDR2 YSLEER. This CDR3 has 15 residues. The CDR3 DNA is TGCGCCAGCAGCCAAGCCGGTACAGATAAAGAGACCCAGTACTTC. It encodes CASSQAGTDKETQYF.

The chain recombines TRBV7-2 with TRBJ1-1, with D hard to call. Per germline, CDR1 SGHTA and CDR2 FQGNSA. This CDR3 comprises 12 residues. V dropped 3 bases and J dropped 1 base, with 3 bases sitting between them. This chain's CDR3 is CASSFANTEAFF. The CDR3 DNA reads TGTGCCAGCAGCTTTGCGAACACTGAAGCTTTCTTT.

J is TRBJ1-1 and V is TRBV7-2; D call uncertain. CDR3 length: 12 amino acids. V shed 3 bases and J shed 5 bases, with 7 bases lying between them. CDR1 is SGHTA, CDR2 FQGNSA, per germline. The CDR3 region is CASSFALTEAFF. CDR3 bases: TGTGCCAGCAGCTTTGCTTTGACTGAAGCTTTCTTT.

The V gene is TRBV10-3, the J gene TRBJ1-3; D ambiguous. This CDR3 is 15 amino acids long. The germline V and J ends were trimmed by 10 bases and 4 bases, with 20 bases remaining between them. CDR1 is ENHRY and CDR2 is SYGVKD in the germline V gene. In nucleotides, the CDR3 is TGTGCCACCGCCGACTCCCGGGGAGCCGGAAACACCATATATTTT. It specifies CATADSRGAGNTIYF.

The V gene is TRBV29-1, the J gene TRBJ2-7, with D possibly being TRBD1 or TRBD2 (6 bases each). Germline CDR1 reads SQVTM; CDR2 reads ANQGSEA. The CDR3 extends over 12 amino acids. Trimming left V 1 base short and J 5 bases short, with 9 bases between. The CDR3, as DNA: TGCAGCGTTGAAGGGGGGGCAGACGAGCAGTACTTC. Translated: CSVEGGADEQYF.

The rearrangement joins TRBV2 to TRBJ1-2; TRBD1 matches 7 bases. This CDR3 is 15 amino acids long. Germline CDR1 SNHLY, CDR2 FYNNEI. Losses at the gene ends were 10 bases for V and 1 base for J; bases not matched to a gene: 12. The CDR3 coding sequence is TGTGCCACTTTCACTCTCCGGGACAGTAACTATGGCTACACCTTC. It codes for CATFTLRDSNYGYTF. Variable domain in full (rest from reference TRBV2 and TRBJ1-2): EPEVTQTPSHQVTQMGQEVILRCVPISNHLYFYWYRQILGQKVEFLVSFYNNEISEKSEIFDDQFSVERPDGSNFTLKIRSTKLEDSAMYFCATFTLRDSNYGYTFGSGTRLTVV.